The source of this T cell receptor (beta chain) is a study of memory CD4+ T cells and cytomegalovirus serostatus. Study background: This sample comes from healthy Belgian adults, 8 to 10 CMV seropositive, approximately 25 seronegative. Notes on the study in general: Each of 65 to 70 CMV-associated TCRbeta sequences occurred in one to five individuals.

Turning to this clone: Its target is unknown.

Per the germline V gene, CDR1 is SGHVS and CDR2 is FNYEAQ. The CDR3 runs to 15 residues. V dropped 2 bases and J dropped 0 bases, with 8 bases sitting between them. Single viable CD3+CD4+CD8-CD45RO+ cells were sorted as the memory CD4+ T cells. Total CD4+ T cells were enriched by CD4 positive selection. In the authors' workflow: Out-of-frame sequences were removed, leaving about 2,300,000 distinct TCRbeta sequences. The method was immunoSEQ multiplex PCR; TCRdb's version includes in-frame clones alone and lacks a portion of them. For V, J and clone size, that table is used; D and trimming come from the DNA. The sample includes tens of thousands of clones, about 80% of them seen just once.

The rearrangement joins TRBV7-6 to TRBJ2-1; D is perhaps TRBD1 (6 bases). The receptor was derived from an adult in good health and CMV-seropositive. Sequences were obtained from memory CD4+ T cells from blood. The CDR3 spells CASSLQGFSYNEQFF. DNA of the CDR3: TGTGCCAGCAGCTTACAGGGGTTCTCCTACAATGAGCAGTTCTTC.